A single sample is the source of the 26 T cell receptor beta chains below, sequenced in a study of shared clonotypes between healthy human individuals. CD45RO-negative CD8 cells positively selected for CCR7 made up the naive population, which excluded terminally differentiated effector memory CD45RA+ cells. The repertoire was sequenced with immunoSEQ multiplex PCR; TCRdb's copy has only in-frame clones and lacks some. This sample has 2 million to 2.5 million clones, with about 92% found just once. Material for sequencing was naive CD8+ T cells from PBMCs. Receptors originate from a man aged 18 to 30 in good health. Some clones in this sample may be carry-over from other donors' samples.

This chain connects TRBV19 to TRBJ2-6; D remains ambiguous. Trimming took off 11 bases at V and 13 bases at J, with 9 bases between the two ends. Germline-derived CDR1 and CDR2 are LNHDA and SQIVND (reference sequence). CDR3 length: 9 residues. CDR3: CAQLAVLTF. The CDR3, as DNA: TGTGCCCAACTGGCAGTCCTGACTTTC.

For this clone: Other DNA sequences in the same sample also yield this CDR3. The chain uses TRBV6-5 and TRBJ1-1; D gene ambiguous. Germline V lookup: CDR1 MNHEY, CDR2 SVGAGI. The CDR3 has 13 amino acids. Deletions cut 5 bases from V and 1 base from J, with 8 bases between. CDR3 nucleotide sequence: TGTGCCAGCAGTCTAGGCCGGAACACTGAAGCTTTCTTT. Amino acids: CASSLGRNTEAFF.

The rearrangement joins TRBV5-1 to TRBJ2-1; tentative D call: TRBD2 (5 bases). Trimming pared 3 bases from V and 8 bases from J, leaving 21 bases between. Germline V gives CDR1 SGHRS, CDR2 YFSETQ. The CDR3 is 16 residues long. CDR3 DNA sequence: TGCGCCAGCAGCTATTCTCGGACTCCCGGTGTTGATGAGCAGTTCTTC. This codes for CASSYSRTPGVDEQFF.

CDR3 region: CASSLRPGGPNEQFF. The CDR3 DNA sequence: TGTGCCAGCAGCCTAAGACCAGGGGGACCCAATGAGCAGTTCTTC. The rearrangement uses TRBV7-7 and TRBJ2-1, with 7 bases aligning to TRBD1. Germline lookup yields CDR1 SSHAT and CDR2 FNYEAQ (reference sequence). The CDR3 contains 15 residues. J lost 6 bases, V lost 5 bases, and 10 bases had no gene match.

The rearrangement links TRBV6-5 to TRBJ1-5; D is perhaps TRBD1 (5 bases). The length of the CDR3 is 14 residues. From germline, CDR1 is MNHEY and CDR2 SVGAGI. V lost 5 bases, J lost 1 base, and 9 bases lay in between. CDR3 residues: CASSPRQSNQPQHF. The DNA of the CDR3 is TGTGCCAGCAGTCCTCGACAGAGCAATCAGCCCCAGCATTTT.

This clone was recorded only once. The V call is TRBV7-2, the J call TRBJ2-7, with D maybe TRBD2 (6 bases). This CDR3 spans 15 amino acids. Germline loops: CDR1 SGHTA, CDR2 FQGNSA. V was cut by 0 bases and J by 3 bases, with 12 bases left in between. The DNA of the CDR3 is TGTGCCAGCAGCTTAGCGGGAGGAAACATCTACGAGCAGTACTTC. It yields the protein CASSLAGGNIYEQYF. The full variable domain, its missing parts supplied by reference TRBV7-2 and TRBJ2-7, is GAGVSQSPSNKVTEKGKDVELRCDPISGHTALYWYRQSLGQGLEFLIYFQGNSAPDKSGLPSDRFSAERTGGSVSTLTIQRTQQEDSAVYLCASSLAGGNIYEQYFGPGTRLTVT.

The gene calls are TRBV19 and TRBJ2-3; 7 bases are a match to TRBD1. This CDR3 has 15 amino acids. V shed 2 bases, J shed 3 bases, and the junction held 5 bases outside the gene matches. The germline gives CDR1 LNHDA, CDR2 SQIVND (reference sequence). CDR3 loop: CASSIRTGETDTQYF. CDR3 bases: TGTGCCAGTAGTATAAGGACAGGTGAGACAGATACGCAGTATTTT. Complete variable domain (other parts from reference TRBV19 and TRBJ2-3): DGGITQSPKYLFRKEGQNVTLSCEQNLNHDAMYWYRQDPGQGLRLIYYSQIVNDFQKGDIAEGYSVSREKKESFPLTVTSAQKNPTAFYLCASSIRTGETDTQYFGPGTRLTVL.

The chain uses TRBV7-6 and TRBJ1-5; 7 bases line up with TRBD1. This CDR3 has 14 amino acids. Germline V lookup: CDR1 SGHVS, CDR2 FNYEAQ. Losses at the gene ends were 1 base for V and 6 bases for J; bases not matched to a gene: 3. The CDR3 loop is CASSLGQGSQPQHF. The CDR3 coding sequence is TGTGCCAGCAGCTTAGGACAGGGTAGTCAGCCCCAGCATTTT.

This rearrangement joins TRBV11-2 to TRBJ2-7; D is undetermined. The V end lost 2 bases, the J end lost 2 bases, and 10 bases lay between the germline ends. The length of the CDR3 is 14 residues. CDR1 and CDR2 from the germline V gene are SGHAT and FQNNGV. The CDR3 reads CASSLSPTTYEQYF. CDR3 bases: TGTGCCAGCAGCTTATCCCCGACAACCTACGAGCAGTACTTC.

The rearrangement uses TRBV15 and TRBJ1-2; no clear D gene. This CDR3 region has 10 residues. V was pared by 4 bases and J by 8 bases, with 5 bases between. CDR1 is LNHNV and CDR2 is YYDKDF in the germline V gene (reference sequence). CDR3 in DNA: TGTGCCACCAGCAACGACGGCTACACCTTC. Its translation: CATSNDGYTF.

The V call is TRBV5-4, the J call TRBJ2-7; tentatively, D is TRBD1 (5 bases). V lost 4 bases, J lost 6 bases, and 14 bases lay in between. In germline, CDR1 is SGHNT, CDR2 YYREEE (reference sequence). The CDR3 sequence is 13 residues long. This CDR3 is CASSLKGFSEQYF. In nucleotides, the CDR3 is TGTGCCAGCAGCCTAAAGGGGTTTTCCGAGCAGTACTTC.

Details on this clone: The junction does not match germline at one end; this may be a read error. This sequence joins TRBV27 and TRBJ1-1; 9 bases are shared with TRBD1. CDR3 length: 12 residues. Germline V gene data show CDR1 as MNHEY and CDR2 as SMNVEV (reference sequence). The CDR3 DNA is TGTGCCAGCAGTCTGGGGACAGGGATTCCTATCTTT. It yields the protein CASSLGTGIPIF.

The chain employs TRBV28 and TRBJ2-3; maybe TRBD1 (6 bases). CDR3 length equals 15 residues. Trimming took 5 bases from V and 7 from J, leaving 19 bases between them. CDR1 is MDHEN, CDR2 SYDVKM, per germline. The CDR3 coding sequence is TGTGCCAGCAGTCCCGTCTTCAGGGGCATCAATACGCAGTATTTT. Amino acids: CASSPVFRGINTQYF.

This rearrangement joins TRBV18 to TRBJ2-2; 8 bases are a match to TRBD2. Germline lookup yields CDR1 KGHSH and CDR2 LQKENI. The junction had 4 bases not matched to a gene; V was cut back by 1 base and J by 6 bases. This CDR3 has 15 amino acids. The CDR3 is CASSPQGLGPGELFF. In nucleotides, the CDR3 is TGTGCCAGCTCACCACAGGGACTAGGCCCCGGGGAGCTGTTTTTT.

The chain has TRBV28 and TRBJ2-7; possibly TRBD1 or TRBD2 for D (5 bases each). This CDR3 contains 13 residues. Trimming took 7 bases from V and 0 from J, leaving 10 bases between them. Germline CDR1 reads MDHEN; CDR2 reads SYDVKM. The CDR3 region is CASKAGSSYEQYF. As DNA, the CDR3 is TGTGCCAGCAAGGCAGGGAGCTCCTACGAGCAGTACTTC. Full variable domain (missing parts from reference TRBV28 and TRBJ2-7): DVKVTQSSRYLVKRTGEKVFLECVQDMDHENMFWYRQDPGLGLRLIYFSYDVKMKEKGDIPEGYSVSREKKERFSLILESASTNQTSMYLCASKAGSSYEQYFGPGTRLTVT.

The gene calls are TRBV28 and TRBJ2-7; TRBD1 matches at 7 bases. Germline V lookup: CDR1 MDHEN, CDR2 SYDVKM. Losses at the gene ends were 6 bases for V and 1 base for J; bases not matched to a gene: 6. The CDR3 runs 14 residues. CDR3 sequence reads: CASSRPDRSYEQYF. DNA for the CDR3: TGTGCCAGCAGCCGCCCGGACAGGTCCTACGAGCAGTACTTC.

This clone was observed a handful of times. This rearrangement joins TRBV2 to TRBJ1-1; D unresolved. This CDR3 contains 12 residues. Between the trimmed V and J ends, which lost 7 bases and 5 bases, there was a span of 11 bases. Germline-derived CDR1 and CDR2 are SNHLY and FYNNEI. CDR3 coding DNA: TGTGCCAGCATGCTTGCCAGGACTGAAGCTTTCTTT. Protein: CASMLARTEAFF.

The chain joins TRBV11-2 to TRBJ2-3, with 7 bases lining up with TRBD1. The germline CDR1 and CDR2 sequences are SGHAT and FQNNGV. The CDR3 is made up of 17 amino acids. The V and J ends lost 5 bases and 6 bases, in that order; junction bases with no gene match: 17. CDR3 loop: CASSRDVDRTLRDTQYF. In nucleotides, the CDR3 is TGTGCCAGCAGCCGAGATGTGGACAGGACCCTTCGGGATACGCAGTATTTT.

The chain employs TRBV7-6 and TRBJ2-7; no reliable D call. The CDR3 length is 13 residues. Germline lookup yields CDR1 SGHVS and CDR2 FNYEAQ. V lost 5 bases, J lost 6 bases, and 14 bases lay in between. CDR3 loop: CASSPALGSEQYF. The CDR3 DNA sequence: TGTGCCAGCAGCCCGGCCCTGGGCAGCGAGCAGTACTTC.

This chain joins TRBV6-1 and TRBJ2-7, with no clear D. Germline V gene lookup returns CDR1 MNHNS and CDR2 SASEGT. V was clipped by 7 bases and J by 5 bases, with 9 bases between them. This CDR3 is built from 11 residues. The CDR3 sequence is CASTPGNEQYF. CDR3 in DNA: TGTGCCAGCACCCCGGGTAACGAGCAGTACTTC.

The chain couples TRBV25-1 to TRBJ1-4, with 9 bases matching TRBD1. This CDR3 is 15 amino acids long. Trimming removed 4 bases from V and 7 bases from J; junction bases left unmatched: 7. The germline V gene encodes CDR1 MGHDK and CDR2 SYGVNS. CDR3 DNA sequence: TGTGCCAGCAGTGTGGGACAGGGAGGGGGTGAAAAACTGTTTTTT. It encodes CASSVGQGGGEKLFF.

This sequence joins TRBV25-1 and TRBJ2-3; TRBD2 is a possible D gene (7 bases). The germline gives CDR1 MGHDK, CDR2 SYGVNS. Trimming pared 2 bases from V and 3 bases from J, leaving 15 bases between. The CDR3 has 16 amino acids. The chain's CDR3 is CASSERGGAGTDTQYF. The CDR3, as DNA: TGTGCCAGCAGTGAAAGGGGGGGCGCCGGAACAGATACGCAGTATTTT.

The chain uses TRBV6-1 and TRBJ2-3; D not resolved. The CDR3 is 13 residues long. The V end lost 3 bases, the J end lost 2 bases, and 6 bases lay between the germline ends. The germline CDR1 and CDR2 sequences are MNHNS and SASEGT. CDR3 sequence reads: CASSDTLTDTQYF. DNA for the CDR3: TGTGCCAGCAGTGATACCCTCACAGATACGCAGTATTTT.

The chain has TRBV4-2 and TRBJ2-1, with D perhaps TRBD2 (5 bases). The V end was cut by 5 bases, the J end by 6 bases, with 8 bases between. Germline V gene data show CDR1 as LGHNA and CDR2 as YNFKEQ. The CDR3 extends over 12 amino acids. The CDR3 DNA follows: TGTGCCAGCAGCTTTCTAGCCAATGAGCAGTTCTTC. This gives the protein CASSFLANEQFF.

In its sample, this clone was seen once. The gene calls are TRBV9 and TRBJ1-1; D is perhaps TRBD1 (5 bases). Trimming cost V 3 bases and J 8 bases, with 23 bases left between them. Germline V gene data show CDR1 as SGDLS and CDR2 as YYNGEE. This CDR3 contains 16 residues. The CDR3 reads CASSERPGPPADEAFF. For the CDR3, the DNA is TGTGCCAGCAGCGAGAGGCCGGGACCGCCCGCGGACGAAGCTTTCTTT.

The V and J genes are TRBV4-1 and TRBJ2-7; D is possibly TRBD2 (6 bases). Looked up from germline, CDR1 is MGHRA and CDR2 is YSYEKL. V was cut by 2 bases and J by 2 bases, with 13 bases left in between. The CDR3 totals 15 residues. CDR3 in amino acids: CASSQMLASPYEQYF. The CDR3 region has the DNA TGCGCCAGCAGCCAAATGCTAGCGAGCCCCTACGAGCAGTACTTC.